This paragraph reports one T cell receptor beta chain. Its antigen is not identified. This sample was taken from a study of human versus mouse CDR3 diversity and MHC coevolution. Study background: Each sample yielded about 0.6 x 10^7 to 1.8 x 10^7 valid reads.

Findings and caveats of the study: Humans had the largest estimated TCR beta repertoire, 1.5 million to 2 million clonotypes.

The CDR3 covers 16 residues. Germline loops: CDR1 LNHNV, CDR2 YYDKDF (reference sequence). Profiling relied on immunoSEQ multiplex PCR, and the TCRdb table lists in-frame clones only, not all of them. The data hold some 82,000 clones, with 85% to 95% observed a single time. The sample was naive CD4+ T cells from blood. Subset: CD45RO-negative CD62L-positive naive CD4 T cells. This TCR derives from a person aged 25 to 69 in good health. The chain has TRBV15 and TRBJ2-5, with TRBD2 matching over 7 bases. The J call is doubtful: the DNA matches TRBJ2-7 better. The CDR3 spells CATSLPGRGDSYEQYF. CDR3 nucleotides: TGTGCCACCAGCCTACCCGGCCGGGGGGACTCCTACGAGCAGTACTTC.